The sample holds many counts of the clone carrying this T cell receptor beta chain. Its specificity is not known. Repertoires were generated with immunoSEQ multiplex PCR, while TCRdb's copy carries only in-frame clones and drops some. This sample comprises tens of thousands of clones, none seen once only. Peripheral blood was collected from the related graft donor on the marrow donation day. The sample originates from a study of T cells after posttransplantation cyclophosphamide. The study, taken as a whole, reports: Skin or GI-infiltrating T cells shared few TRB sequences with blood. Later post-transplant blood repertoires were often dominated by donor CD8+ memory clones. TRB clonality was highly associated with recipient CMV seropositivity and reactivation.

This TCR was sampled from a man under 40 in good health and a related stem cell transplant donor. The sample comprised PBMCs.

The CDR3 sequence: CASSSNRLRENGYTF. The CDR3 DNA is TGCGCCAGCAGCAGCAACAGGCTGAGGGAAAATGGCTACACCTTC. The chain is built from TRBV5-1 and TRBJ1-2, with TRBD1 as a possible D gene (5 bases). The CDR3 extends over 15 amino acids. CDR1 and CDR2 from the germline V gene are SGHRS and YFSETQ. V was pared by 4 bases and J by 6 bases, with 19 bases between. The full variable domain, with the rest looked up from reference TRBV5-1 and TRBJ1-2, is KAGVTQTPRYLIKTRGQQVTLSCSPISGHRSVSWYQQTPGQGLQFLFEYFSETQRNKGNFPGRFSGRQFSNSRSEMNVSTLELGDSALYLCASSSNRLRENGYTFGSGTRLTVV.